This T cell receptor (beta chain) was sequenced during a study of lymphopenia after photon versus proton radiotherapy. Profiling relied on immunoSEQ multiplex PCR, and the TCRdb table lists in-frame clones only, not all of them. This table has 30,000 to 35,000 clones, 80% to 90% appearing once. From germline, CDR1 is MNHEY and CDR2 SVGAGI. Trimming removed 8 bases from V and 6 bases from J; junction bases left unmatched: 10. The CDR3 spans 15 residues. The sequence derives from a woman in her 70s with pancreatic cancer. Some clones in this sample may be carry-over from other donors' samples. This chain connects TRBV6-5 to TRBJ2-1; 10 bases are shared with TRBD1. The sequences come from peripheral blood, collected from a patient treated with proton-based radiotherapy. The CDR3 spells CASAHPGQGINEQFF. The CDR3 nucleotides are TGTGCCAGCGCACACCCGGGACAGGGGATCAATGAGCAGTTCTTC.